The clone carrying this T cell receptor beta chain occurred once. The data stem from a study of T cell changes during pregnancy in multiple sclerosis. Germline V gene data show CDR1 as MDHEN and CDR2 as SYDVKM. This CDR3 has 15 amino acids. Trimming at V came to 5 bases and at J to 3 bases, leaving 5 bases not matched to a gene. Produced via immunoSEQ multiplex PCR; TCRdb's table is partial and in-frame only. Of roughly 38,000 clones in the sample, 85% to 95% were seen once. This sequence originates from a female donor with multiple sclerosis, enrolled in a pregnancy study. The sample was CD4+ T cells from peripheral blood mononuclear cells, taken in the third trimester of pregnancy. V and J are TRBV28 and TRBJ2-5, with 11 positions matching TRBD2. The CDR3 sequence: CASSGPGLAEETQYF. The CDR3 DNA is TGTGCCAGCAGTGGTCCGGGACTAGCGGAAGAGACCCAGTACTTC.